These T cell receptor beta chains were read from a single sample in a study of T cell responses to AZD1222 COVID-19 vaccine. Produced via immunoSEQ multiplex PCR; TCRdb's table is partial and in-frame only. The repertoire holds tens of thousands of clones, about 90% seen once, with under 3.5% in the top ten. Sequenced here: peripheral blood, sampled 28 days after the second AZD1222 dose. These receptors came from an adult who received the AZD1222 COVID-19 vaccine. Both conserved end residues are part of each CDR3. A D gene is named only where the DNA matches it firmly. Clone size appears in some rows only: once, few, many, or a class for an expanded clone.

D gene	V gene	J gene	clone size	CDR3 DNA	CDR3 protein
.	TRBV4-3	TRBJ2-2	.	TGCGCCAGCAGCCACGGGCCTGGTAACGGGGAGCTGTTTTTT	CASSHGPGNGELFF
.	TRBV4-1	TRBJ1-4	.	TGCGCCAGCAGCCCCTGGAGGGCTGAAAAACTGTTTTTT	CASSPWRAEKLFF
.	TRBV7-2	TRBJ1-5	.	TGTGCCAGCAGCTTAGTGGCAGGCCATCAGCCCCAGCATTTT	CASSLVAGHQPQHF
TRBD1	TRBV18	TRBJ1-1	.	TGTGCCAGCTCACCTCCCGGGACAGGGGTCGGTGAAGCTTTCTTT	CASSPPGTGVGEAFF
.	TRBV6-1	TRBJ1-2	.	TGTGCCAGCAGTGAAGGGGTATCCTACACCTTC	CASSEGVSYTF
.	TRBV11-2	TRBJ1-3	.	TGTGCCAGCAGCCCTGGGGAGACGGCGGCAGGAAACACCATATATTTT	CASSPGETAAGNTIYF
.	TRBV7-3	TRBJ1-1	.	TGTGCCAGCAGCTTAATGGCTGCGGGAAACACTGAAGCTTTCTTT	CASSLMAAGNTEAFF
.	TRBV18	TRBJ2-7	once	TGTGCCAGCTCAAGGCGGGACCAGTCGGAGCAGTACTTC	CASSRRDQSEQYF
.	TRBV28	TRBJ1-1	.	TGTGCCAGCAGTTTCGTGGGGGCGTTTGGAGCTTTCTTT	CASSFVGAFGAFF
TRBD1	TRBV28	TRBJ1-1	.	TGTGCCATGCAGCGCCAGGGGGCCACTGAAGCTTTCTTT	CAMQRQGATEAFF
.	TRBV6-2/TRBV6-3	TRBJ1-6	.	TGTGCCAGCAGTTACTCGGGCAGGGGAGCGAATTCACCCCTCCACTTT	CASSYSGRGANSPLHF
TRBD2	TRBV2	TRBJ2-3	.	TGTGCCAGCAGTGATGGCATGATAGCGGGGGCCGCCGGAGATACGCAGTATTTT	CASSDGMIAGAAGDTQYF
.	TRBV30	TRBJ1-2	.	TGTGCCTGGACCCCACGCCGGGTTAACTATGGCTACACCTTC	CAWTPRRVNYGYTF
.	TRBV5-1	TRBJ1-1	.	TGCGCCAGCAGCTCCCGCGACAGGAACACTGAAGCTTTCTTT	CASSSRDRNTEAFF